This TCR beta chain was identified in a study of blood T cell repertoires in COVID-19. Membership in each cohort depended on participant-reported clinical history. The sample holds one count of this clone. The V and J ends lost 3 bases and 5 bases respectively, with 17 bases between them. CDR1 is SGHTS and CDR2 is YDEGEE in the germline V gene. There are 15 residues in the CDR3. The data were produced by immunoSEQ multiplex PCR, yet TCRdb's version contains in-frame clones alone and is incomplete. The repertoire holds about 300,000 clones, about 85% seen once, with approximately 5.2% in the top ten. This receptor was identified in a woman aged 25 to 45 who had recovered from COVID-19. V usage is TRBV5-8 and J usage is TRBJ1-1; D perhaps matches TRBD1 (5 bases). Sequenced sample: PBMCs or T cells enriched from blood (not recorded which). CDR3 in amino acids: CASSSGGVLRTEAFF. CDR3 DNA: TGTGCCAGCAGCTCCGGGGGGGTGCTCCGGACTGAAGCTTTCTTT.